This is a list of T cell receptor beta chains from one sample in a study of T cells in Graves' hyperthyroidism and ophthalmopathy. TCRdb analysed the multiplex PCR reads with MiXCR anew, one entry per CDR3 protein. The sample shows hundreds of thousands of distinct CDR3 sequences, roughly 15% of them seen only once. The sequencing input was blood. The receptors originated from a woman aged 45 to 65 with Graves' ophthalmopathy. CDR3s include the opening cysteine and the closing phenylalanine or tryptophan. Rows may omit the clone size; those that give it use once, few, many or a size class.

CASSEREAFF,TRBV28,few,TRBJ1-1
CASSLLGGGPQSTDTQYF,TRBV7-9,many,TRBJ2-3
CASSTRQAKDTDTQYF,TRBV28,many,TRBJ2-3
CASSLIQKNEQFF,TRBV27,few,TRBJ2-1
CSAKGLAETQYF,TRBV29-1,few,TRBJ2-5
CASSPSRRTNTGELFF,TRBV18,many,TRBJ2-2
CSGERDYGYTF,TRBV20-1,NA,TRBJ1-2
CASSQDPGLAGAGETQYF,TRBV4-1,few,TRBJ2-5
CASSLVAGAHEQYF,TRBV11-3,many,TRBJ2-7
CASSLVSGAYEQYF,TRBV7-2,many,TRBJ2-7
CASSFTYQPQHF,TRBV6-2/TRBV6-3,many,TRBJ1-5
CAWTRPSGFAETQYF,TRBV30,many,TRBJ2-5
CASRKGQANQETQYF,TRBV7-2,many,TRBJ2-5
CASTLGGGHSRETQYF,TRBV28,few,TRBJ2-5
CASSIQGDEQYF,TRBV6-1,many,TRBJ2-7
CASSRGTSGRAYNEQFF,TRBV7-2,many,TRBJ2-1
CASSYPGGEGGELFF,TRBV6-6,many,TRBJ2-2
CASKLDRVDQPQHF,TRBV28,many,TRBJ1-5
CASKLPGPNSGNTIYF,TRBV28,many,TRBJ1-3
CASSEGGVGDTQYF,TRBV2,NA,TRBJ2-3
CASSPIDRRESYEQYF,TRBV14,NA,TRBJ2-7
CASSEAGVGGYTF,TRBV2,many,TRBJ1-2
CAWSSVYEQYF,TRBV30,many,TRBJ2-7
CASSAQGGQPQHF,TRBV12-3/TRBV12-4,many,TRBJ1-5